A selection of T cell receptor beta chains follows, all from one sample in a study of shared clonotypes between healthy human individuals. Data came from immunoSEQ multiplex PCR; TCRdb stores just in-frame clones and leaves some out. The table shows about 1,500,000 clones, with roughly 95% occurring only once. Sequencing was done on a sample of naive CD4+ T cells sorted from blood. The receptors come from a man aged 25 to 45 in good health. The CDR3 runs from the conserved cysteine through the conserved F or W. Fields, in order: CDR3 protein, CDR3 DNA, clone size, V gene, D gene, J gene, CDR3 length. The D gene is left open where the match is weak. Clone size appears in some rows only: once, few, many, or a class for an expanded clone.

CDR3aa: CAIAGPYSYEQYF
CDR3nt: TGTGCCATCGCAGGGCCGTACTCCTACGAGCAGTACTTC
abundance: -
v_gene: TRBV28
d_gene: -
j_gene: TRBJ2-7
len: 13

CDR3aa: CATSPRTGNYNEQFF
CDR3nt: TGTGCCACCAGCCCGCGGACAGGGAACTACAATGAGCAGTTCTTC
abundance: -
v_gene: TRBV15
d_gene: TRBD1
j_gene: TRBJ2-1
len: 15

CDR3aa: CASSLLTGKNTDTQYF
CDR3nt: TGCGCCAGCAGCTTATTGACGGGGAAAAACACAGATACGCAGTATTTT
abundance: once
v_gene: TRBV5-1
d_gene: -
j_gene: TRBJ2-3
len: 16

CDR3aa: CASSSRQGGNQPQHF
CDR3nt: TGTGCCAGCAGCTCCCGACAGGGTGGCAATCAGCCCCAGCATTTT
abundance: few
v_gene: TRBV7-8
d_gene: TRBD1
j_gene: TRBJ1-5
len: 15

CDR3aa: CATSISGGKLFF
CDR3nt: TGTGCCACCAGCATCTCCGGGGGAAAACTGTTTTTT
abundance: -
v_gene: TRBV15
d_gene: -
j_gene: TRBJ1-4
len: 12

CDR3aa: CASKSDSRSHQPQHF
CDR3nt: TGTGCCAGCAAATCCGACAGCCGGTCTCATCAGCCCCAGCATTTT
abundance: once
v_gene: TRBV6-5
d_gene: -
j_gene: TRBJ1-5
len: 15

CDR3aa: CASSVGGAGANVLTF
CDR3nt: TGTGCCAGCAGCGTAGGAGGGGCGGGGGCCAACGTCCTGACTTTC
abundance: -
v_gene: TRBV9
d_gene: -
j_gene: TRBJ2-6
len: 15

CDR3aa: CASSSETRQHEQFF
CDR3nt: TGTGCCAGCAGTTCAGAAACTAGACAGCATGAGCAGTTCTTC
abundance: -
v_gene: TRBV6-6
d_gene: -
j_gene: TRBJ2-1
len: 14

CDR3aa: CASSEIPSGRSTDTQYF
CDR3nt: TGTGCCAGCAGTGAAATCCCTAGCGGTAGAAGCACAGATACGCAGTATTTT
abundance: once
v_gene: TRBV2
d_gene: TRBD2
j_gene: TRBJ2-3
len: 17

CDR3aa: CASSPGTSGREQFF
CDR3nt: TGCGCCAGCAGCCCCGGGACTAGCGGGAGGGAGCAGTTCTTC
abundance: -
v_gene: TRBV5-1
d_gene: TRBD2
j_gene: TRBJ2-1
len: 14

CDR3aa: CASSLGTSGSNEQFF
CDR3nt: TGTGCCAGCAGCTTGGGGACTAGCGGGAGCAATGAGCAGTTCTTC
abundance: -
v_gene: TRBV5-4
d_gene: TRBD2
j_gene: TRBJ2-1
len: 15

CDR3aa: CASSPQTTTFSEQYF
CDR3nt: TGTGCCAGCTCACCACAAACAACCACCTTTTCCGAGCAGTACTTC
abundance: -
v_gene: TRBV18
d_gene: -
j_gene: TRBJ2-7
len: 15

CDR3aa: CASSRRQSGETQYF
CDR3nt: TGTGCCAGCAGCCGCCGACAGTCGGGGGAGACCCAGTACTTC
abundance: -
v_gene: TRBV7-9
d_gene: -
j_gene: TRBJ2-5
len: 14

CDR3aa: CASSSRTGGNTIYF
CDR3nt: TGTGCCAGCAGCTCGAGGACAGGCGGAAACACCATATATTTT
abundance: -
v_gene: TRBV6-6
d_gene: TRBD1
j_gene: TRBJ1-3
len: 14

CDR3aa: CASSEWRGNTDTQYF
CDR3nt: TGCGCCAGCAGTGAGTGGCGGGGGAACACAGATACGCAGTATTTT
abundance: -
v_gene: TRBV10-1
d_gene: TRBD2
j_gene: TRBJ2-3
len: 15

CDR3aa: CASSFGTGGPYEQYF
CDR3nt: TGTGCCAGCAGCTTCGGGACAGGTGGACCGTACGAGCAGTACTTC
abundance: -
v_gene: TRBV11-2
d_gene: TRBD1
j_gene: TRBJ2-7
len: 15

CDR3aa: CASPYRRGSQETQYF
CDR3nt: TGTGCCAGCCCCTATCGGAGGGGTTCCCAAGAGACCCAGTACTTC
abundance: once
v_gene: TRBV21-1
d_gene: -
j_gene: TRBJ2-5
len: 15

CDR3aa: CAIRASQRESSYEQYF
CDR3nt: TGTGCCATCCGAGCGAGCCAGAGGGAGAGCTCCTACGAGCAGTACTTC
abundance: -
v_gene: TRBV10-3
d_gene: -
j_gene: TRBJ2-7
len: 16

CDR3aa: CASSQNVVQPQHF
CDR3nt: TGCGCCAGCAGCCAGAACGTGGTTCAGCCCCAGCATTTT
abundance: -
v_gene: TRBV4-1
d_gene: -
j_gene: TRBJ1-5
len: 13

CDR3aa: CASSADQGITYEQYF
CDR3nt: TGCGCCAGCAGCGCGGATCAGGGGATAACCTACGAGCAGTACTTC
abundance: once
v_gene: TRBV5-1
d_gene: -
j_gene: TRBJ2-7
len: 15

CDR3aa: CASSLSGRAEEQYF
CDR3nt: TGCGCCAGCAGCTTGAGCGGGAGGGCCGAGGAGCAGTACTTC
abundance: -
v_gene: TRBV5-1
d_gene: TRBD2
j_gene: TRBJ2-7
len: 14

CDR3aa: CASSPPGVSGRSSYEQYF
CDR3nt: TGTGCTAGCAGCCCCCCGGGGGTTAGCGGCAGGAGCTCCTACGAGCAGTACTTC
abundance: -
v_gene: TRBV7-7
d_gene: -
j_gene: TRBJ2-7
len: 18

CDR3aa: CSAETGGETQYF
CDR3nt: TGCAGCGCCGAGACAGGGGGCGAGACCCAGTACTTC
abundance: -
v_gene: TRBV29-1
d_gene: TRBD1
j_gene: TRBJ2-5
len: 12

CDR3aa: CSVPGHLKDWPSYNEQFF
CDR3nt: TGCAGCGTGCCAGGCCATCTTAAGGACTGGCCCTCCTACAATGAGCAGTTCTTC
abundance: once
v_gene: TRBV29-1
d_gene: -
j_gene: TRBJ2-1
len: 18